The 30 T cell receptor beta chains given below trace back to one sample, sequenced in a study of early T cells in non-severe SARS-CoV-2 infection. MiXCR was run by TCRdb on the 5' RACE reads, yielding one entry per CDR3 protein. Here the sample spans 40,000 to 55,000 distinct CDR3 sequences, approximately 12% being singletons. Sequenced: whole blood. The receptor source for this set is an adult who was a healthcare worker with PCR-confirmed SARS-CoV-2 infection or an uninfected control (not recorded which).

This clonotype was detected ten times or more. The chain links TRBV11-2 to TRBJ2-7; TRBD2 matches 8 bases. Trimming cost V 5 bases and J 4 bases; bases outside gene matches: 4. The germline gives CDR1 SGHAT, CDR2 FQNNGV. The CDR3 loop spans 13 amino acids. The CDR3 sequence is CASSAIAGYEQYF. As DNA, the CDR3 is TGTGCCAGCAGCGCTATAGCGGGATACGAGCAGTACTTC. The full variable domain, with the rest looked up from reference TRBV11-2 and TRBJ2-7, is EAGVAQSPRYKIIEKRQSVAFWCNPISGHATLYWYQQILGQGPKLLIQFQNNGVVDDSQLPKDRFSAERLKGVDSTLKIQPAKLEDSAVYLCASSAIAGYEQYFGPGTRLTVT.

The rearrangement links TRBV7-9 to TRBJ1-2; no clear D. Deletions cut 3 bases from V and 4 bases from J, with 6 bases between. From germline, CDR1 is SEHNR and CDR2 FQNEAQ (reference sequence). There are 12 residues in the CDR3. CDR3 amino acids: CASSFSPYGYTF. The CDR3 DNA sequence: TGTGCCAGCAGCTTTTCCCCCTATGGCTACACCTTC.

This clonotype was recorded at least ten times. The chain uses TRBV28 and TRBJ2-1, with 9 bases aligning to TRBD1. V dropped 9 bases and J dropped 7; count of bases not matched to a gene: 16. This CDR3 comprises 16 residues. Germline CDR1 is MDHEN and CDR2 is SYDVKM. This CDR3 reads CASARFGTGTQNEQFF. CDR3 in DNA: TGTGCCAGTGCCCGGTTTGGGACAGGGACTCAAAATGAGCAGTTCTTC. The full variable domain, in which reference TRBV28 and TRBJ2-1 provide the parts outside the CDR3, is DVKVTQSSRYLVKRTGEKVFLECVQDMDHENMFWYRQDPGLGLRLIYFSYDVKMKEKGDIPEGYSVSREKKERFSLILESASTNQTSMYLCASARFGTGTQNEQFFGPGTRLTVL.

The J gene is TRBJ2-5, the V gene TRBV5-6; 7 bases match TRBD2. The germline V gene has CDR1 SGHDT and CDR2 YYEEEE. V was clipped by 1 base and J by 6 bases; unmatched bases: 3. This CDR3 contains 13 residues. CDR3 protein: CASSLNGGKTQYF. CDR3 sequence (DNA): TGTGCCAGCAGCTTGAACGGGGGGAAGACCCAGTACTTC.

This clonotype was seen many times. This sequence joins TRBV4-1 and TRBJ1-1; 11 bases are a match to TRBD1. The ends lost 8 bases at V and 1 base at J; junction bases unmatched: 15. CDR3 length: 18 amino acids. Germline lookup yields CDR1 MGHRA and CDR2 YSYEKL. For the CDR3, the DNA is TGCGCCAGCTCTGCCCCCGGGACAGGGGGATTGGGGAACACTGAAGCTTTCTTT. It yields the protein CASSAPGTGGLGNTEAFF.

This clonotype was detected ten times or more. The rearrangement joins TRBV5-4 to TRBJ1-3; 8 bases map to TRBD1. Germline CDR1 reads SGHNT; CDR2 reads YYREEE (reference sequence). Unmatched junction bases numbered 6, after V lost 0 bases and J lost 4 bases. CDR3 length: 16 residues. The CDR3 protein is CASSLGQGALGNTIYF. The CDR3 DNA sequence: TGTGCCAGCAGCTTGGGGCAGGGGGCATTAGGAAACACCATATATTTT.

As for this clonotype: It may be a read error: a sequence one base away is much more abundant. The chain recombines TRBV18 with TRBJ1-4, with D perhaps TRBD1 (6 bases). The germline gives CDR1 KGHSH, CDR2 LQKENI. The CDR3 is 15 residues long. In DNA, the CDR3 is TGTGCCAGCTCCCGGGACATTCCAACTAATGTAAAACTGTTTTTT. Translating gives CASSRDIPTNVKLFF.

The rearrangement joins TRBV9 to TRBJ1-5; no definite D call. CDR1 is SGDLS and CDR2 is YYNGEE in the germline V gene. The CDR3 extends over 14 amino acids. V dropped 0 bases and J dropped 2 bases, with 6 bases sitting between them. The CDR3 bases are TGTGCCAGCAGCGTAGGGGCAGGCAATCAGCCCCAGCATTTT. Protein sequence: CASSVGAGNQPQHF.

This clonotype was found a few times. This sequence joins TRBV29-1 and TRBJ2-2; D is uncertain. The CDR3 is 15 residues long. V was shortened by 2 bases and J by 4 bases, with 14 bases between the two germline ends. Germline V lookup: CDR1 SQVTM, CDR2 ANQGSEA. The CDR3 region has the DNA TGCAGCGTTGAAACAGCGTCAACTATCACCGGGGAGCTGTTTTTT. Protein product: CSVETASTITGELFF.

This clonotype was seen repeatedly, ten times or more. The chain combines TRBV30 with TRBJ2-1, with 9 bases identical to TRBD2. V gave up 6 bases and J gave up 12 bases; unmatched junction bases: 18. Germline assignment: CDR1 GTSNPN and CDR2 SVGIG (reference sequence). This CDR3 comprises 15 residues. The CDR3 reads CACSLLSGGSGGQFF. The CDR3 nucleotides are TGTGCCTGCAGCCTCCTCAGCGGGGGGTCCGGCGGGCAGTTCTTC.

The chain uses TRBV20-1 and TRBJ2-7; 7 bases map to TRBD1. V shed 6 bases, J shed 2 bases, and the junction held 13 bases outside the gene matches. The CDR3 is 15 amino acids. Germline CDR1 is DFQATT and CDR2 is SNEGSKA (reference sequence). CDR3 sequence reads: CSAPARTQGPYEQYF. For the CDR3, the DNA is TGCAGTGCCCCGGCCCGGACACAGGGGCCCTACGAGCAGTACTTC.

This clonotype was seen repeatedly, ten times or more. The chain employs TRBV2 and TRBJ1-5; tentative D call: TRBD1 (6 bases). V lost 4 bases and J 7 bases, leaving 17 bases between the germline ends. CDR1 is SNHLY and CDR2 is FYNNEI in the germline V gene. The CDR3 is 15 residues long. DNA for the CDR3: TGTGCCAGCAGTGGGGAAGGGGGGCGCGGACAGCCCCAGCATTTT. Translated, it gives CASSGEGGRGQPQHF.

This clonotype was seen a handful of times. CDR3 sequence reads: CASSRDRIYEQYF. The CDR3, as DNA: TGTGCCAGCAGCCGGGACAGGATCTACGAGCAGTACTTC. This chain joins TRBV7-4 and TRBJ2-7; 8 nucleotides line up with TRBD1. V lost 5 bases and J lost 3; bases outside the gene matches: 3. The germline gives CDR1 SGHVT, CDR2 SQSDAQ. The CDR3 runs 13 residues.

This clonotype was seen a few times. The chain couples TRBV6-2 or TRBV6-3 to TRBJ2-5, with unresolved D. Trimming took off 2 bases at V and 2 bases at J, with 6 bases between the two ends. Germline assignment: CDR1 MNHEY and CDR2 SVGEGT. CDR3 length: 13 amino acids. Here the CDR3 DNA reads TGTGCCAGCAGTTACGAGCGACAAGAGACCCAGTACTTC. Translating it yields CASSYERQETQYF.

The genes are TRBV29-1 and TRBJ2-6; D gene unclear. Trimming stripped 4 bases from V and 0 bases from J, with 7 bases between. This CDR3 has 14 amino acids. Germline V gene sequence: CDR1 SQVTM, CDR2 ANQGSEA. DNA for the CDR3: TGCAGCGTTGGGAAGAACTCTGGGGCCAACGTCCTGACTTTC. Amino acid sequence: CSVGKNSGANVLTF.

CDR3 residues: CARSGGMGAGDTQYF. For the CDR3, the DNA is TGTGCCCGATCAGGAGGGATGGGAGCCGGGGATACGCAGTATTTT. V and J are TRBV30 and TRBJ2-3, with TRBD2 as a possible D gene (6 bases). This CDR3 has 15 residues. From germline, CDR1 is GTSNPN and CDR2 SVGIG (reference sequence). Deletions cut 8 bases from V and 6 bases from J, with 24 bases between.

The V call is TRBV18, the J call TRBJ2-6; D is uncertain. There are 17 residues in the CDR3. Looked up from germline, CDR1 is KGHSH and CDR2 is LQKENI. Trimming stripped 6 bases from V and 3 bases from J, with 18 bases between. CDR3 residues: CASSPRATLLGANVLTF. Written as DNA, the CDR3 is TGTGCCAGCTCCCCCCGGGCAACTCTTCTTGGGGCCAACGTCCTGACTTTC.

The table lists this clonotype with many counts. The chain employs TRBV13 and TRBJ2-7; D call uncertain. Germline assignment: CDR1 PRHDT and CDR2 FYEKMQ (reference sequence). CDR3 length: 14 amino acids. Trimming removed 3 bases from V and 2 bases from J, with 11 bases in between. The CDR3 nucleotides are TGTGCCAGCAGCTTGGGGTTAGGCGCCTACGAGCAGTACTTC. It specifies CASSLGLGAYEQYF.

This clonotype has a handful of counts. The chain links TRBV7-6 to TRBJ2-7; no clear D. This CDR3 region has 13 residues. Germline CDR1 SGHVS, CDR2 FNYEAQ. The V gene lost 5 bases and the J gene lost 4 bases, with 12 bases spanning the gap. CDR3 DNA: TGTGCCAGCAGCCTTTCGGCTCGTTACGAGCAGTACTTC. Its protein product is CASSLSARYEQYF.

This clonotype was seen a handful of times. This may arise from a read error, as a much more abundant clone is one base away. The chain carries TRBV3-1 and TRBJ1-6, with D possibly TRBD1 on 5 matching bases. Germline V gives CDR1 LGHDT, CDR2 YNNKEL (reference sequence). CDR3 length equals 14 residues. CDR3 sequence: CASSRGGYNSPHHF. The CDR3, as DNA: TGTGCCAGCAGCCGGGGCGGCTACAATTCACCCCACCACTTT.

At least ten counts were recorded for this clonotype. CDR3 sequence (DNA): TGTGCCAGCAGTTTCCGGGGCGAGCAGTACTTC. As protein: CASSFRGEQYF. V and J are TRBV12-3 or TRBV12-4 and TRBJ2-7; D is perhaps TRBD2 (5 bases). The V end was cut by 3 bases, the J end by 6 bases, with 6 bases between. This CDR3 comprises 11 residues.

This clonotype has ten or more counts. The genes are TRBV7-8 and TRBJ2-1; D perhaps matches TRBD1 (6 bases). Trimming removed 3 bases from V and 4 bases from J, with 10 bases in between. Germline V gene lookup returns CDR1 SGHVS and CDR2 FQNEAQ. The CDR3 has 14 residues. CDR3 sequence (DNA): TGTGCCAGCAGCTTCAGGGACACTTACAATGAGCAGTTCTTC. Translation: CASSFRDTYNEQFF.

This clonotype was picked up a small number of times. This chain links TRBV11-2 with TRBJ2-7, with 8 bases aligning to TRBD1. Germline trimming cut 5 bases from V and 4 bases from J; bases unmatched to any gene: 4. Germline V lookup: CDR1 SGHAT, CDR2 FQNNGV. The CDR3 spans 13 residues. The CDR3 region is CASSLRTGYEQYF. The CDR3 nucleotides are TGTGCCAGCAGCCTCAGGACAGGGTACGAGCAGTACTTC.

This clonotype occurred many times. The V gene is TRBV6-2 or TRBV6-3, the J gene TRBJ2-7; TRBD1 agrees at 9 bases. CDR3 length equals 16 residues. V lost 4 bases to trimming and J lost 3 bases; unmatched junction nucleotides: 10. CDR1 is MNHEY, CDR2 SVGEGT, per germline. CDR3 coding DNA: TGTGCCAGCAGTTCCCCTTCCACAGGGGGCGGCTACGAGCAGTACTTC. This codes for CASSSPSTGGGYEQYF.

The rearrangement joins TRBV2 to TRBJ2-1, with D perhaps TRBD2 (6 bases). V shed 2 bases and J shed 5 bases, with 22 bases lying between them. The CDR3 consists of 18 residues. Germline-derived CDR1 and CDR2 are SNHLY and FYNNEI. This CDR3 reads CASSERTRAEGTHNEQFF. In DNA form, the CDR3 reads TGTGCCAGCAGTGAAAGGACCCGGGCGGAGGGTACCCACAATGAGCAGTTCTTC.

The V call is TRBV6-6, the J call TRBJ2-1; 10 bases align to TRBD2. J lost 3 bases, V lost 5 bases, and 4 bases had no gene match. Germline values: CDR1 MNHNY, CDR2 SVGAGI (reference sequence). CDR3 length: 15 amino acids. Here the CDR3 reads CASSPTSGDYNEQFF. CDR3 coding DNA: TGTGCCAGCAGTCCCACTAGCGGGGACTACAATGAGCAGTTCTTC.

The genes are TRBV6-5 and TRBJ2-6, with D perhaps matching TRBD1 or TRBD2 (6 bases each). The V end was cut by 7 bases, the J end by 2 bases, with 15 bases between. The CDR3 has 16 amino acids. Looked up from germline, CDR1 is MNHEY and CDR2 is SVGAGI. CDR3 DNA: TGTGCCAGCAAAATTAGGGGGGTGCCTGGGGCCAACGTCCTGACTTTC. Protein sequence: CASKIRGVPGANVLTF.

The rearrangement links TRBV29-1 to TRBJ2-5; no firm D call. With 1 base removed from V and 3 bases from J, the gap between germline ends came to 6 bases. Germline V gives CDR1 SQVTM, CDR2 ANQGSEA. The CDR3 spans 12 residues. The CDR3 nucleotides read TGCAGCGTTGAAGGCAGAAAAGAGACCCAGTACTTC. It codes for CSVEGRKETQYF.

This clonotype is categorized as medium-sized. The CDR3 nucleotides read TGTGCCAGCAGTTTAATGTTGCAGGGAAACCAGCCCCAGCATTTT. Residues: CASSLMLQGNQPQHF. The chain joins TRBV28 to TRBJ1-5, with D maybe TRBD1 (5 bases). The V gene's germline CDR1 is MDHEN and CDR2 SYDVKM. Trimming removed 2 bases at V and 7 bases at J, with 15 bases between. The CDR3 consists of 15 residues. The variable domain in full, with the rest retrieved from reference TRBV28 and TRBJ1-5, is DVKVTQSSRYLVKRTGEKVFLECVQDMDHENMFWYRQDPGLGLRLIYFSYDVKMKEKGDIPEGYSVSREKKERFSLILESASTNQTSMYLCASSLMLQGNQPQHFGDGTRLSIL.

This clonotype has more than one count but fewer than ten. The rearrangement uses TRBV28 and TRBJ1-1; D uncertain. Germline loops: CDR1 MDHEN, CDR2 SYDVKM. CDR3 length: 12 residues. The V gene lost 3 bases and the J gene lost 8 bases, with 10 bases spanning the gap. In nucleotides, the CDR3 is TGTGCCAGCAGTTTGGCGTGGCCCGAAGCTTTCTTT. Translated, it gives CASSLAWPEAFF.